A single sample is the source of the 20 T cell receptor beta chains below, sequenced in a study of control samples from healthy donors and cancer patients. Sequencing used immunoSEQ multiplex PCR; TCRdb keeps in-frame clones, though not all of them. The data show hundreds of thousands of clones, over 75% seen once. The sample comprised PBMCs. These receptors were obtained from a woman aged 60-75 years with lung cancer.

The chain recombines TRBV6-5 with TRBJ2-7, with TRBD1 matching over 8 bases. The junction had 8 bases not matched to a gene; V was cut back by 2 bases and J by 2 bases. CDR1 and CDR2 from the germline V gene are MNHEY and SVGAGI. The CDR3 contains 16 residues. The CDR3 DNA reads TGTGCCAGCAGTTACAATCTGGGACAGGCAACCTACGAGCAGTACTTC. Its protein is CASSYNLGQATYEQYF.

The V call is TRBV5-1, the J call TRBJ1-3, with 9 bases fitting TRBD1. The CDR3 has 14 amino acids. Germline assignment: CDR1 SGHRS and CDR2 YFSETQ. J lost 6 bases, V lost 2 bases, and 3 bases had no gene match. This chain's CDR3 is CASSLQGAQNTIYF. CDR3 nucleotides: TGCGCCAGCAGCTTACAGGGGGCCCAAAACACCATATATTTT.

The gene calls are TRBV5-1 and TRBJ2-5, with 7 bases lining up with TRBD1. The CDR3 has 13 residues. The ends lost 4 bases at V and 7 bases at J; junction bases unmatched: 7. Germline V gene data show CDR1 as SGHRS and CDR2 as YFSETQ. CDR3 coding DNA: TGCGCCAGCAGCATTGGGACAGAAGTGACCCAGTACTTC. Amino acids: CASSIGTEVTQYF.

V is TRBV2 and J is TRBJ2-5; 10 bases are shared with TRBD2. Germline V gives CDR1 SNHLY, CDR2 FYNNEI. Trimming at V came to 5 bases and at J to 7 bases, leaving 16 bases not matched to a gene. The CDR3 is made up of 17 amino acids. The CDR3 coding sequence is TGTGCCAGCAGTTCAGATCGAAGCGGGGGGGCCGTAGGGACCCAGTACTTC. Its translation: CASSSDRSGGAVGTQYF. Full variable domain (missing parts from reference TRBV2 and TRBJ2-5): EPEVTQTPSHQVTQMGQEVILRCVPISNHLYFYWYRQILGQKVEFLVSFYNNEISEKSEIFDDQFSVERPDGSNFTLKIRSTKLEDSAMYFCASSSDRSGGAVGTQYFGPGTRLLVL.

The V and J genes are TRBV15 and TRBJ2-7; the match to TRBD2 covers 10 bases. CDR1 and CDR2 from the germline V gene are LNHNV and YYDKDF (reference sequence). The CDR3 length is 15 residues. V lost 4 bases and J lost 6; bases outside the gene matches: 9. CDR3 sequence: CATSIKSSGSSEQYF. The CDR3 DNA sequence: TGTGCCACCAGCATAAAATCTAGCGGGAGTTCCGAGCAGTACTTC.

This chain connects TRBV2 to TRBJ2-1; 7 bases agree with TRBD1. This CDR3 has 14 amino acids. The germline gives CDR1 SNHLY, CDR2 FYNNEI. The V segment lost 4 bases and the J segment 7 bases; nucleotides outside the gene matches: 7. CDR3: CASSALARGNEQFF. CDR3 nucleotides: TGTGCCAGCAGTGCCCTGGCCAGGGGGAATGAGCAGTTCTTC. Together with reference TRBV2 and TRBJ2-1, the CDR3 gives the full variable domain: EPEVTQTPSHQVTQMGQEVILRCVPISNHLYFYWYRQILGQKVEFLVSFYNNEISEKSEIFDDQFSVERPDGSNFTLKIRSTKLEDSAMYFCASSALARGNEQFFGPGTRLTVL.

This chain links TRBV19 with TRBJ2-6; the D is unclear. This CDR3 is 19 amino acids long. Germline CDR1 and CDR2: LNHDA and SQIVND (reference sequence). V lost 4 bases and J lost 3, with 22 bases in between. CDR3 DNA: TGTGCCAGTAGTACCTCAGGTGAAGAGGTGGGCTTTGGGGCCAACGTCCTGACTTTC. It yields the protein CASSTSGEEVGFGANVLTF. Full variable domain (outside the CDR3, taken from reference TRBV19 and TRBJ2-6): DGGITQSPKYLFRKEGQNVTLSCEQNLNHDAMYWYRQDPGQGLRLIYYSQIVNDFQKGDIAEGYSVSREKKESFPLTVTSAQKNPTAFYLCASSTSGEEVGFGANVLTFGAGSRLTVL.

The chain combines TRBV7-2 with TRBJ2-1; 7 positions match TRBD2. The CDR3 sequence is 15 residues long. V lost 1 base and J lost 6; bases outside the gene matches: 6. The germline V gene has CDR1 SGHTA and CDR2 FQGNSA. CDR3 nucleotide sequence: TGTGCCAGCAGCTTAGACTGGCAGCGGGGCAATGAGCAGTTCTTC. Residues: CASSLDWQRGNEQFF.

This chain links TRBV6-5 with TRBJ2-7; TRBD1 matches 9 bases. This CDR3 spans 15 amino acids. The V gene end was trimmed by 9 bases and the J gene end by 3 bases; junction bases not matched to a gene: 12. CDR1 is MNHEY, CDR2 SVGAGI, per germline. Here the CDR3 reads CARTGYGDRVYEQYF. The CDR3 DNA follows: TGTGCCAGGACGGGATATGGGGACAGGGTCTACGAGCAGTACTTC.

This clone was found once. DNA of the CDR3: TGTGCCAGCAGCTTACTTCGGTCTAGCACAGATACGCAGTATTTT. This translates into CASSLLRSSTDTQYF. This chain uses TRBV7-9 with TRBJ2-3; D is unresolved. The germline gives CDR1 SEHNR, CDR2 FQNEAQ (reference sequence). With 2 bases removed from V and 0 bases from J, the gap between germline ends came to 9 bases. The CDR3 totals 15 residues.

The V gene is TRBV7-3, the J gene TRBJ1-1, with 7 bases that match TRBD1. Germline CDR1 SGHTA, CDR2 FQGTGA. V was pared by 3 bases and J by 0 bases, with 1 base of the junction left unmatched. The CDR3 runs 14 residues. The CDR3 sequence: CASSLTGLNTEAFF. CDR3 nucleotides: TGTGCCAGCAGCTTGACAGGGCTGAACACTGAAGCTTTCTTT.

This rearrangement joins TRBV5-1 to TRBJ1-1; 8 positions agree with TRBD1. The ends lost 4 bases at V and 5 bases at J; junction bases unmatched: 7. The CDR3 length is 14 residues. CDR1 is SGHRS, CDR2 YFSETQ, per germline. CDR3 sequence reads: CASSAEQGVTEAFF. The DNA of the CDR3 is TGCGCCAGCAGCGCTGAACAGGGGGTGACTGAAGCTTTCTTT.

This sequence joins TRBV4-2 and TRBJ2-3; D possibly corresponds to TRBD2 (5 bases). The germline CDR1 and CDR2 sequences are LGHNA and YNFKEQ. The CDR3 loop spans 15 amino acids. V shed 1 base and J shed 4 bases, with 12 bases lying between them. The CDR3 DNA reads as TGTGCCAGCAGCCAAGGGACTCTGGACTCAGATACGCAGTATTTT. Residues: CASSQGTLDSDTQYF.

The chain links TRBV7-3 to TRBJ2-1; D not resolved. There are 14 residues in the CDR3. The germline V gene has CDR1 SGHTA and CDR2 FQGTGA. V dropped 0 bases and J dropped 3 bases, with 6 bases sitting between them. The DNA for the CDR3 is TGTGCCAGCAGCTTAACTGGCAGCTACAATGAGCAGTTCTTC. This translates into CASSLTGSYNEQFF.

V is TRBV3-1 (or the pseudogene TRBV3-2) and J is TRBJ2-7, with D unclear. TRBJ2-1 matches the DNA end more closely, so the J call is doubtful. In germline, CDR1 is LGHDT, CDR2 YNNKEL (reference sequence). CDR3 length: 17 amino acids. CDR3 amino acids: CASSQEVARSSYNEQFF. The CDR3 DNA reads as TGTGCCAGCAGCCAAGAAGTAGCAAGGAGCTCCTACAATGAGCAGTTCTTC.

This sequence joins TRBV5-4 and TRBJ2-1; TRBD2 aligns across 9 bases. V lost 2 bases to trimming and J lost 7 bases; unmatched junction nucleotides: 7. Germline CDR1 SGHNT, CDR2 YYREEE (reference sequence). The CDR3 is 15 residues long. The CDR3 nucleotides read TGTGCCAGCAGCTTCCCCCTAGCGGGACAGAATGAGCAGTTCTTC. Translated, it gives CASSFPLAGQNEQFF.

The chain is built from TRBV7-2 and TRBJ1-3; TRBD1 matches 7 bases. The germline CDR1 and CDR2 sequences are SGHTA and FQGNSA. The CDR3 has 16 residues. V dropped 0 bases and J dropped 4; count of bases not matched to a gene: 6. CDR3: CASSLAGRGNGNTIYF. The CDR3 bases are TGTGCCAGCAGCTTAGCAGGCAGGGGGAACGGAAACACCATATATTTT.

The chain employs TRBV18 and TRBJ1-2; 8 nucleotides match TRBD1. The J segment lost 2 bases and the V segment lost 3 bases, leaving 8 bases of the junction unmatched. The CDR3 loop spans 16 amino acids. From germline, CDR1 is KGHSH and CDR2 LQKENI. The CDR3 protein is CASSPFGQGTNYGYTF. The CDR3 DNA reads TGTGCCAGCTCACCCTTCGGACAGGGTACCAACTATGGCTACACCTTC.

There are a few counts of this clone. V usage is TRBV6-4 and J usage is TRBJ2-3; possible D gene TRBD2, 5 bases. Trimming stripped 2 bases from V and 1 base from J, with 10 bases between. The CDR3 is 15 amino acids. Germline V gives CDR1 MRHNA, CDR2 SNTAGT. CDR3 loop: CASSDEGGGTDTQYF. The DNA for the CDR3 is TGTGCCAGCAGTGACGAGGGTGGGGGCACAGATACGCAGTATTTT.

CDR3 residues: CARSLGAGAEENEQFF. DNA of the CDR3: TGTGCCAGAAGCTTGGGAGCTGGGGCGGAGGAAAATGAGCAGTTCTTC. The rearrangement links TRBV5-3 to TRBJ2-1, with D perhaps being TRBD1 or TRBD2 (5 bases each). TRBV5-3 is an open reading frame whose function is uncertain. V lost 0 bases and J lost 7, with 17 bases in between. The CDR3 is 16 residues long.